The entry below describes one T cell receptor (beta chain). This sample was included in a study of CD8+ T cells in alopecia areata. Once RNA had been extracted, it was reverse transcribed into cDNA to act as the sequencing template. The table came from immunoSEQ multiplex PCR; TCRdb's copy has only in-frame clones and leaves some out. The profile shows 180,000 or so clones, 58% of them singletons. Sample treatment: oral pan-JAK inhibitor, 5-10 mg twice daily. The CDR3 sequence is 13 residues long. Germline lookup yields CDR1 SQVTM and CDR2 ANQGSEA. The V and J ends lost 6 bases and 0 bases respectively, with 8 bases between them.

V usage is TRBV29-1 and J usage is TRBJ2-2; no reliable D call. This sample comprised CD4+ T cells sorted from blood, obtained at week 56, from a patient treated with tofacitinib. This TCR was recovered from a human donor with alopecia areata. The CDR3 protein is CSVTGSNTGELFF. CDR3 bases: TGCAGCGTCACGGGTTCGAACACCGGGGAGCTGTTTTTT.